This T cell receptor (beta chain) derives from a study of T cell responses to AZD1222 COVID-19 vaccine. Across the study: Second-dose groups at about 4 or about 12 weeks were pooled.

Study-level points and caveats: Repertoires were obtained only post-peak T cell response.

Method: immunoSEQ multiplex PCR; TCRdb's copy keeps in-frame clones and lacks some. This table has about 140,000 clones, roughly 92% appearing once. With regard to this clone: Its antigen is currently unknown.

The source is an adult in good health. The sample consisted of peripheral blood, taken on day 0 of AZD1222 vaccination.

The CDR3 sequence is CASSSRTSGTGELFF. CDR3 sequence (DNA): TGTGCCAGCAGCTCCCGGACTAGCGGGACCGGGGAGCTGTTTTTT. The chain uses TRBV5-4 and TRBJ2-2, with 11 bases lining up with TRBD2. Germline V CDR1 and CDR2: SGHNT, YYREEE (reference sequence). With V trimmed by 3 bases and J by 5 bases, 3 bases remained unmatched. CDR3 length: 15 amino acids. The variable domain in full, completed from reference TRBV5-4 and TRBJ2-2, reads ETGVTQSPTHLIKTRGQQVTLRCSSQSGHNTVSWYQQALGQGPQFIFQYYREEENGRGNFPPRFSGLQFPNYSSELNVNALELDDSALYLCASSSRTSGTGELFFGEGSRLTVL.